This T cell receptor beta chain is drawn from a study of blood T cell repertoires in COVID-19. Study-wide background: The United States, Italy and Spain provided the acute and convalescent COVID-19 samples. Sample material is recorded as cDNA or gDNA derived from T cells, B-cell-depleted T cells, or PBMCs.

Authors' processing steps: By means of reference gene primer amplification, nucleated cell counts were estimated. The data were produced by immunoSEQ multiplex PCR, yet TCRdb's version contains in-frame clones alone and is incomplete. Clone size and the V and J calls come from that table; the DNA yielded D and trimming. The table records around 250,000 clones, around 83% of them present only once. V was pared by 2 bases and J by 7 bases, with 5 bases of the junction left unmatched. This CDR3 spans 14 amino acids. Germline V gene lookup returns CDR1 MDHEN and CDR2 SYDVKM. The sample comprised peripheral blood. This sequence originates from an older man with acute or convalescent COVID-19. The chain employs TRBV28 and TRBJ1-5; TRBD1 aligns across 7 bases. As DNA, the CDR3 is TGTGCCAGCAGTTTAGAGGGGGCATGGCAGCCCCAGCATTTT. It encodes CASSLEGAWQPQHF.